This TCR beta chain was sequenced for a study of cytomegalovirus exposure and HLA in healthy donors. Produced via immunoSEQ multiplex PCR; TCRdb's table is partial and in-frame only. The table includes approximately 130,000 clones, 70% to 90% detected once. Study-wide results and caveats: The majority of TCR sequences were rare, yet some public TCRs appeared in many donors. Some TCR beta chains (over 150 of them) were listed as cytomegalovirus-associated.

The CDR3 is 16 amino acids. The V gene's germline CDR1 is SNHLY and CDR2 FYNNEI. The V end was cut by 0 bases, the J end by 8 bases, with 16 bases between. From the roughly 110-subject validation cohort, which was separate from the approximately 720-subject first cohort, the donors were drawn. Notes on this clone: Its antigen is undetermined.

Sequencing was done on a sample of PBMCs. The clonotype originates from a woman aged 18-29 years in good health and CMV-seronegative. This chain joins TRBV2 and TRBJ1-4, with a weak D call TRBD1 (5 bases). The CDR3 loop reads CASSEALQGIREKLFF. The DNA for the CDR3 is TGTGCCAGCAGTGAAGCGCTTCAGGGAATCCGGGAAAAACTGTTTTTT.